The rows below give T cell receptor beta chains drawn from one sample of a study of neurological immune-mediated disorders. TCRdb itself ran the 5' RACE reads through MiXCR, one entry per CDR3 protein. The top ten clones hold approximately 25% of a sample with some 15,000 distinct CDR3 sequences, 6% to 8% of them seen once. The sample was CD8+ T cells from blood. The receptor source for this set is a middle-aged woman in good health. The CDR3 runs from the conserved cysteine through the conserved F or W. Fields, in order: CDR3 protein, CDR3 DNA, D gene, V gene, J gene, clone size. D genes are given only for firm matches. Clone size is not always given. Where it is, it says once, few, many or a class for expanded clones.

cdr3_aa: CASLGTPDYEQYF
cdr3_nt: TGTGCCAGCCTCGGGACTCCTGACTACGAGCAGTACTTC
d_call: NA
v_call: TRBV2
j_call: TRBJ2-7
clone_size: many

cdr3_aa: CASSLAGRKETQYF
cdr3_nt: TGCGCCAGCAGCTTGGCAGGGAGAAAAGAGACCCAGTACTTC
d_call: NA
v_call: TRBV5-1
j_call: TRBJ2-5
clone_size: medium-sized

cdr3_aa: CASSLWDRVSDTQYF
cdr3_nt: TGCGCCAGCAGCTTGTGGGACAGGGTTTCGGATACGCAGTATTTT
d_call: TRBD1
v_call: TRBV5-1
j_call: TRBJ2-3
clone_size: many

cdr3_aa: CASSSEGLAGGYEQYF
cdr3_nt: TGTGCCAGCAGCTCGGAGGGGCTAGCGGGGGGGTACGAGCAGTACTTC
d_call: TRBD2
v_call: TRBV7-2
j_call: TRBJ2-7
clone_size: many

cdr3_aa: CSAPQVERGSSTDTQYF
cdr3_nt: TGCAGTGCTCCCCAAGTCGAACGGGGCTCTAGCACAGATACGCAGTATTTT
d_call: NA
v_call: TRBV20-1
j_call: TRBJ2-3
clone_size: many

cdr3_aa: CSLLAGNTYEQYF
cdr3_nt: TGCAGCCTACTAGCGGGAAACACCTACGAGCAGTACTTC
d_call: TRBD2
v_call: TRBV29-1
j_call: TRBJ2-7
clone_size: many

cdr3_aa: CASSPRQGNFQPQHF
cdr3_nt: TGTGCCAGCAGCCCCCGACAGGGGAATTTTCAGCCCCAGCATTTT
d_call: TRBD1
v_call: TRBV12-3/TRBV12-4
j_call: TRBJ1-5
clone_size: NA

cdr3_aa: CATSQGSGNTIYF
cdr3_nt: TGTGCCACCTCACAGGGCTCTGGAAACACCATATATTTT
d_call: NA
v_call: TRBV6-5
j_call: TRBJ1-3
clone_size: many

cdr3_aa: CASGGSGYGYTF
cdr3_nt: TGTGCCAGCGGGGGATCAGGCTATGGCTACACCTTC
d_call: NA
v_call: TRBV25-1
j_call: TRBJ1-2
clone_size: many

cdr3_aa: CAISDGGGAQHF
cdr3_nt: TGTGCCATCAGTGACGGGGGGGGGGCCCAGCATTTT
d_call: NA
v_call: TRBV10-3
j_call: TRBJ1-5
clone_size: many

cdr3_aa: CSASPGSSEAFF
cdr3_nt: TGCAGTGCTAGCCCGGGGTCCTCTGAAGCTTTCTTT
d_call: NA
v_call: TRBV20-1
j_call: TRBJ1-1
clone_size: many

cdr3_aa: CASSEEWGGRKTDTQYF
cdr3_nt: TGTGCCAGCAGCGAGGAGTGGGGGGGGAGAAAGACAGATACGCAGTATTTT
d_call: TRBD2
v_call: TRBV9
j_call: TRBJ2-3
clone_size: many

cdr3_aa: CASSPDRDSYEQYF
cdr3_nt: TGTGCCAGCAGTCCGGACAGGGACTCCTACGAGCAGTACTTC
d_call: TRBD1
v_call: TRBV28
j_call: TRBJ2-7
clone_size: many

cdr3_aa: CASSVVDGGTGEQFF
cdr3_nt: TGTGCCAGCAGCGTAGTAGACGGAGGGACGGGTGAGCAGTTCTTC
d_call: NA
v_call: TRBV9
j_call: TRBJ2-1
clone_size: NA

cdr3_aa: CASSSDGGPGELFF
cdr3_nt: TGCGCCAGCAGCTCAGACGGGGGCCCCGGGGAGCTGTTTTTT
d_call: NA
v_call: TRBV5-1
j_call: TRBJ2-2
clone_size: many

cdr3_aa: CAEGRTPTGELFF
cdr3_nt: TGTGCCGAGGGGCGGACACCCACCGGGGAGCTGTTTTTT
d_call: NA
v_call: TRBV12-3/TRBV12-4
j_call: TRBJ2-2
clone_size: many

cdr3_aa: CASSQDHPGGSYEQYF
cdr3_nt: TGCGCCAGCAGCCAAGATCATCCAGGGGGCTCCTACGAGCAGTACTTC
d_call: TRBD1
v_call: TRBV4-1
j_call: TRBJ2-7
clone_size: many

cdr3_aa: CASCGGGALDGYTF
cdr3_nt: TGTGCCAGCTGCGGGGGGGGGGCGTTGGATGGCTACACCTTC
d_call: NA
v_call: TRBV2
j_call: TRBJ1-2
clone_size: many

cdr3_aa: CASSGSGVTGELFF
cdr3_nt: TGTGCCAGCAGTGGGTCAGGGGTGACCGGGGAGCTGTTTTTT
d_call: NA
v_call: TRBV2
j_call: TRBJ2-2
clone_size: many

cdr3_aa: CASSHGGTSGTNEQFF
cdr3_nt: TGCGCCAGCAGCCACGGCGGGACTAGCGGGACCAATGAGCAGTTCTTC
d_call: TRBD2
v_call: TRBV4-1
j_call: TRBJ2-1
clone_size: many

cdr3_aa: CSARDVFSGANTGELFF
cdr3_nt: TGCAGTGCTAGAGACGTCTTTAGCGGGGCGAACACCGGGGAGCTGTTTTTT
d_call: TRBD2
v_call: TRBV20-1
j_call: TRBJ2-2
clone_size: many

cdr3_aa: CAALFPGYSPLHF
cdr3_nt: TGTGCCGCTCTTTTCCCGGGTTATTCACCCCTCCACTTT
d_call: NA
v_call: TRBV18
j_call: TRBJ1-6
clone_size: many

cdr3_aa: CASSLAETAYYEQYF
cdr3_nt: TGTGCCAGCAGTTTGGCCGAGACAGCTTACTACGAGCAGTACTTC
d_call: NA
v_call: TRBV6-5
j_call: TRBJ2-7
clone_size: many

cdr3_aa: CASSQDQGWGEQYF
cdr3_nt: TGCGCCAGCAGCCAAGATCAGGGTTGGGGCGAGCAGTACTTC
d_call: NA
v_call: TRBV4-1
j_call: TRBJ2-7
clone_size: many

cdr3_aa: CSARAGTDPYEQYF
cdr3_nt: TGCAGTGCTAGAGCAGGGACAGACCCTTACGAGCAGTACTTC
d_call: TRBD1
v_call: TRBV20-1
j_call: TRBJ2-7
clone_size: many

cdr3_aa: CAWSPFLNTEAFF
cdr3_nt: TGTGCCTGGAGCCCTTTCCTGAACACTGAAGCTTTCTTT
d_call: NA
v_call: TRBV30
j_call: TRBJ1-1
clone_size: many

cdr3_aa: CATRSEDSYGYTF
cdr3_nt: TGTGCCACCAGATCAGAGGACAGCTATGGCTACACCTTC
d_call: NA
v_call: TRBV14
j_call: TRBJ1-2
clone_size: many

cdr3_aa: CASSPTGSGPLTYEQYF
cdr3_nt: TGTGCCAGCAGCCCGACCGGGTCGGGACCGTTAACCTACGAGCAGTACTTC
d_call: NA
v_call: TRBV5-4
j_call: TRBJ2-7
clone_size: many

cdr3_aa: CASSPNIGEDNEQFF
cdr3_nt: TGTGCCAGCAGCCCAAATATTGGGGAGGACAATGAGCAGTTCTTC
d_call: NA
v_call: TRBV7-8
j_call: TRBJ2-1
clone_size: many

cdr3_aa: CASSMDVHEQFF
cdr3_nt: TGTGCCAGCAGCATGGACGTACATGAGCAGTTCTTC
d_call: NA
v_call: TRBV27
j_call: TRBJ2-1
clone_size: many

cdr3_aa: CASSGSSSEQYF
cdr3_nt: TGTGCCAGCAGTGGTTCTAGTAGCGAGCAGTACTTC
d_call: NA
v_call: TRBV6-2/TRBV6-3
j_call: TRBJ2-7
clone_size: many

cdr3_aa: CASSPRDRNSGNTIYF
cdr3_nt: TGCGCCAGCAGCCCCCGGGACAGGAACTCTGGAAACACCATATATTTT
d_call: TRBD1
v_call: TRBV5-1
j_call: TRBJ1-3
clone_size: many